A selection of T cell receptor beta chains follows, all from one sample in a study of cytomegalovirus exposure and HLA in healthy donors. Sequencing was performed with immunoSEQ multiplex PCR; in TCRdb, only in-frame clones are kept and a portion is missing. This sample carries over 150,000 clones, approximately 96% of them seen once, and the ten largest clones take 0.8% to 0.95%. Source material: PBMCs. The source of these receptors is a woman between 18 and 29 years old in good health and CMV-seronegative. Both conserved end residues are part of each CDR3. D genes are given only for firm matches.

CDR3aa	d_gene	v_gene	j_gene
CASRPRDRDSPLHF	TRBD1	TRBV27	TRBJ1-6
CASSEIGGNIQYF	-	TRBV6-1	TRBJ2-4
CSVATGGNEKLFF	TRBD1	TRBV29-1	TRBJ1-4
CASSPGRGTEAFF	-	TRBV18	TRBJ1-1
CASRAGVSYEQYF	-	TRBV7-9	TRBJ2-7
CASSLEGQEGQPQHF	TRBD1	TRBV5-1	TRBJ1-5
CAYSQGASRGNTIYF	TRBD1	TRBV30	TRBJ1-3
CASSVDSINEQFF	-	TRBV9	TRBJ2-1
CASSAEFSGGSYEQYF	TRBD2	TRBV9	TRBJ2-7
CASSQDYPTGLLPQHF	-	TRBV4-1	TRBJ1-5
CASSFGGGGYEQYF	-	TRBV28	TRBJ2-7
CASSVGLGPSIINEKLFF	-	TRBV7-2	TRBJ1-4
CASSQASGGSVAKNIQYF	TRBD2	TRBV4-3	TRBJ2-4
CAWSVSGAGVRTEAFF	-	TRBV30	TRBJ1-1
CASRGGTYEQYF	TRBD2	TRBV7-8	TRBJ2-7
CASSHGLYNEQFF	-	TRBV14	TRBJ2-1
CASSLSSRAYEQYF	-	TRBV27	TRBJ2-7
CASSLSAVSISTQGANGYTF	TRBD1	TRBV27	TRBJ1-2
CASRQSSYEQYF	-	TRBV6-5	TRBJ2-7
CASTRTGTGANVLTF	TRBD1	TRBV6-1	TRBJ2-6
CASSLSSADNSNQPQHF	-	TRBV27	TRBJ1-5
CASRRQGLWHEQYF	TRBD1	TRBV2	TRBJ2-7
CASSQEPGQGLYNSPLHF	-	TRBV4-3	TRBJ1-6
CASSPWDLTDSNTGELFF	-	TRBV19	TRBJ2-2
CASSPRLGETQYF	-	TRBV18	TRBJ2-5